The rows below give T cell receptor beta chains drawn from one sample of a study of cytomegalovirus exposure and HLA in healthy donors. Assay: immunoSEQ multiplex PCR; the TCRdb copy retains only in-frame clones and omits some. This table holds tens of thousands of clones, roughly two thirds found once. Sequenced: PBMCs. These receptors came from a woman in her fifties or sixties in good health and CMV-seropositive. Both conserved end residues are part of each CDR3. A D gene is named only where the DNA matches it firmly. Clone size is shown for a subset of rows, as once, few, many or a class of expanded clone.

abundance: few
j_gene: TRBJ2-2
v_gene: TRBV5-1
d_gene: -
CDR3aa: CASSWGGADGELFF
CDR3nt: TGCGCCAGCAGCTGGGGTGGGGCTGACGGGGAGCTGTTTTTT

abundance: -
j_gene: TRBJ1-5
v_gene: TRBV5-1
d_gene: TRBD1
CDR3aa: CASSLTGGFQPQHF
CDR3nt: TGCGCCAGCAGCTTGACAGGGGGGTTCCAGCCCCAGCATTTT

abundance: few
j_gene: TRBJ1-2
v_gene: TRBV5-1
d_gene: TRBD1
CDR3aa: CASSRGRTGNYGYTF
CDR3nt: TGCGCCAGCAGCAGGGGGAGGACAGGGAACTATGGCTACACCTTC

abundance: -
j_gene: TRBJ1-2
v_gene: TRBV15
d_gene: -
CDR3aa: CATSRAKGTNLNYGYTF
CDR3nt: TGTGCCACCAGCAGAGCCAAGGGGACAAACCTCAACTATGGCTACACCTTC

abundance: few
j_gene: TRBJ1-1
v_gene: TRBV5-1
d_gene: -
CDR3aa: CASSLDSFRTEAFF
CDR3nt: TGCGCCAGCAGCTTGGACTCATTCCGGACTGAAGCTTTCTTT

abundance: -
j_gene: TRBJ2-1
v_gene: TRBV28
d_gene: -
CDR3aa: CASSNGGVNNEQFF
CDR3nt: TGTGCCAGCTCGAATGGCGGGGTTAACAATGAGCAGTTCTTC

abundance: -
j_gene: TRBJ2-1
v_gene: TRBV6-5
d_gene: -
CDR3aa: CASSYGGGTYNEQFF
CDR3nt: TGTGCCAGCAGTTACGGCGGGGGCACCTACAATGAGCAGTTCTTC

abundance: few
j_gene: TRBJ2-5
v_gene: TRBV5-6
d_gene: TRBD2
CDR3aa: CASSLPGGIVQETQYF
CDR3nt: TGTGCCAGCAGCTTACCGGGGGGAATCGTTCAAGAGACCCAGTACTTC

abundance: -
j_gene: TRBJ1-5
v_gene: TRBV6-5
d_gene: TRBD1
CDR3aa: CASSLQGASQPQHF
CDR3nt: TGTGCCAGCAGCTTACAGGGGGCAAGTCAGCCCCAGCATTTT

abundance: -
j_gene: TRBJ1-1
v_gene: TRBV19
d_gene: -
CDR3aa: CASSIEPGETEAFF
CDR3nt: TGTGCCAGTAGTATAGAGCCAGGGGAGACTGAAGCTTTCTTT

abundance: -
j_gene: TRBJ2-5
v_gene: TRBV4-1
d_gene: TRBD2
CDR3aa: CASSQASGGGRETQYF
CDR3nt: TGCGCCAGCAGCCAAGCTAGCGGGGGGGGGAGGGAGACCCAGTACTTC

abundance: -
j_gene: TRBJ1-5
v_gene: TRBV6-6
d_gene: -
CDR3aa: CASSYSESIFNQPQHF
CDR3nt: TGTGCCAGCAGTTACTCGGAGTCCATATTCAATCAGCCCCAGCATTTT

abundance: once
j_gene: TRBJ1-2
v_gene: TRBV28
d_gene: -
CDR3aa: CASSLNTGTYGYTF
CDR3nt: TGTGCCAGCAGTTTAAATACAGGAACCTATGGCTACACCTTC

abundance: -
j_gene: TRBJ1-6
v_gene: TRBV28
d_gene: -
CDR3aa: CASSLYGGVGRGSPLHF
CDR3nt: TGTGCCAGCAGTCTCTACGGGGGGGTAGGAAGGGGTTCACCCCTCCACTTT

abundance: -
j_gene: TRBJ1-4
v_gene: TRBV28
d_gene: -
CDR3aa: CASSSPWGPQNNEKLFF
CDR3nt: TGTGCCAGCAGTTCCCCCTGGGGGCCGCAAAATAATGAAAAACTGTTTTTT

abundance: once
j_gene: TRBJ1-4
v_gene: TRBV5-1
d_gene: -
CDR3aa: CASRPGIGEKLFF
CDR3nt: TGCGCCAGCAGGCCAGGGATTGGTGAAAAACTGTTTTTT

abundance: -
j_gene: TRBJ2-1
v_gene: TRBV6-5
d_gene: TRBD1
CDR3aa: CASGTGKGNEQFF
CDR3nt: TGTGCCAGCGGGACAGGGAAGGGCAATGAGCAGTTCTTC

abundance: -
j_gene: TRBJ2-3
v_gene: TRBV12-5
d_gene: TRBD1
CDR3aa: CASGKGQGPDTQYF
CDR3nt: TGTGCTAGTGGTAAGGGACAGGGGCCAGATACGCAGTATTTT

abundance: once
j_gene: TRBJ1-6
v_gene: TRBV14
d_gene: -
CDR3aa: CASSQEGDSPLHF
CDR3nt: TGTGCCAGCAGCCAAGAAGGGGATTCACCCCTCCACTTT

abundance: -
j_gene: TRBJ1-6
v_gene: TRBV11-2
d_gene: TRBD1
CDR3aa: CASSFQGAKGSSPLHF
CDR3nt: TGTGCCAGCAGCTTCCAGGGGGCGAAAGGCTCTTCACCCCTCCACTTT

abundance: -
j_gene: TRBJ2-7
v_gene: TRBV11-2
d_gene: -
CDR3aa: CASSLGDNNEQYF
CDR3nt: TGTGCCAGCAGCTTAGGAGACAACAACGAGCAGTACTTC

abundance: -
j_gene: TRBJ2-3
v_gene: TRBV6-4
d_gene: TRBD2
CDR3aa: CASSPTSGGADTQYF
CDR3nt: TGTGCCAGCAGTCCAACTAGCGGGGGGGCCGATACGCAGTATTTT